What follows are 18 T cell receptor beta chains derived from one specimen sequenced in a study of beta chain features in type 1 diabetes. Every isolated RNA sample was fully reverse transcribed, so sequencing captured expressed TCRB transcripts. Libraries were prepared by immunoSEQ multiplex PCR; TCRdb keeps only in-frame clonotypes and omits some of them. The table has 150,000 to 190,000 clones, 8.1% seen once. Sequences were obtained from central memory CD4+ T cells from blood. These receptors were obtained from a man aged 18 to 35 in good health.

In this sample, this clone turned up a few times. The chain is built from TRBV4-2 and TRBJ1-2; 10 positions match TRBD1. The CDR3 is 15 amino acids. Per the germline V gene, CDR1 is LGHNA and CDR2 is YNFKEQ. V was pared by 4 bases and J by 4 bases, with 6 bases of the junction left unmatched. This CDR3 reads CASSPGQGDLYGYTF. The CDR3 nucleotides are TGTGCCAGCAGCCCCGGACAGGGGGACCTCTATGGCTACACCTTC.

This clone showed up just a few times. The chain combines TRBV18 with TRBJ1-4; no definite D call. The CDR3 is made up of 14 amino acids. The V and J ends lost 2 bases and 8 bases respectively, with 12 bases between them. Germline loops: CDR1 KGHSH, CDR2 LQKENI. The CDR3 protein is CASSPYDRGEKLFF. The CDR3 nucleotides are TGTGCCAGCTCACCATATGATCGCGGGGAAAAACTGTTTTTT.

This clone was counted between two and nine times. The rearrangement uses TRBV19 and TRBJ1-2; tentatively, D is TRBD1 (5 bases). The CDR3 is 11 amino acids. Germline V gene data show CDR1 as LNHDA and CDR2 as SQIVND (reference sequence). The V and J ends lost 7 bases and 8 bases respectively, with 11 bases between them. Here the CDR3 DNA reads TGTGCCAGTAATGCCCAGGGCGGCTACACCTTC. Protein: CASNAQGGYTF.

This clone was recorded many times. The junction shows a germline mismatch at one end, possibly a read error. The chain combines TRBV7-9 with TRBJ2-1; 11 bases line up with TRBD2. Germline lookup yields CDR1 SEHNR and CDR2 FQNEAQ (reference sequence). CDR3 length equals 15 residues. DNA for the CDR3: TGTGCCAGCAGCCTAGCGGGAGGCTTCTACAATGAGCAGTTCTTC. Its protein is CASSLAGGFYNEQFF.

The genes are TRBV7-9 and TRBJ2-2; a possible D gene is TRBD2 (7 bases). With 7 bases removed from V and 5 bases from J, the gap between germline ends came to 14 bases. In germline, CDR1 is SEHNR, CDR2 FQNEAQ (reference sequence). The CDR3 runs 14 residues. The chain's CDR3 is CASIRGAGTGELFF. The CDR3, as DNA: TGTGCCAGCATCCGGGGGGCCGGGACCGGGGAGCTGTTTTTT.

The table lists this clone with a few counts. This chain joins TRBV7-2 and TRBJ1-6; D is uncertain. Germline CDR1 reads SGHTA; CDR2 reads FQGNSA. The ends were cut back, 2 bases at V and 7 bases at J, with 12 bases in the middle. The CDR3 has 15 residues. CDR3 loop: CASSLLGGVNSPLHF. CDR3 bases: TGTGCCAGCAGCTTATTAGGCGGGGTAAATTCACCCCTCCACTTT.

This clone was detected a few times. The V call is TRBV2, the J call TRBJ2-5, with 10 bases identical to TRBD1. CDR1 SNHLY and CDR2 FYNNEI come from the germline V gene. This CDR3 spans 13 amino acids. V was pared by 8 bases and J by 7 bases, with 7 bases of the junction left unmatched. The CDR3 spells CASGTGDGGTQYF. CDR3 DNA: TGTGCCAGCGGGACAGGGGATGGTGGGACCCAGTACTTC.

The rearrangement links TRBV5-1 to TRBJ2-5; TRBD1 matches 7 bases. Trimming took 6 bases from V and 0 from J; bases not matched to a gene: 11. The CDR3 extends over 16 amino acids. Germline CDR1 SGHRS, CDR2 YFSETQ. CDR3 bases: TGCGCCAGCACCATTGGGGGCAGGGGGTACCAAGAGACCCAGTACTTC. Protein sequence: CASTIGGRGYQETQYF.

This clone came up a few times. The V gene is TRBV7-3, the J gene TRBJ2-1, with 7 bases that match TRBD2. In germline, CDR1 is SGHTA, CDR2 FQGTGA. This CDR3 is built from 19 residues. V dropped 0 bases and J dropped 3; count of bases not matched to a gene: 14. CDR3 residues: CASSLTPVRPAGVYNEQFF. In nucleotides, the CDR3 is TGTGCCAGCAGCTTAACGCCGGTCCGGCCCGCGGGAGTCTACAATGAGCAGTTCTTC.

This clone occurred a few times. The genes are TRBV10-3 and TRBJ2-3; TRBD1 agrees at 9 bases. Germline CDR1 reads ENHRY; CDR2 reads SYGVKD. The CDR3 runs 17 residues. V lost 6 bases to trimming and J lost 2 bases; unmatched junction nucleotides: 12. The CDR3 loop reads CAIRDPPDRGNTDTQYF. CDR3 coding DNA: TGTGCCATCAGAGACCCCCCGGACAGGGGAAACACAGATACGCAGTATTTT.

This clone was recorded a few times. This CDR3 is CASQGLAVNTGELFF. CDR3 in DNA: TGTGCCAGCCAAGGACTAGCGGTAAACACCGGGGAGCTGTTTTTT. The rearrangement links TRBV6-1 to TRBJ2-2; TRBD2 matches 10 bases. The CDR3 is made up of 15 amino acids. CDR1 is MNHNS and CDR2 is SASEGT in the germline V gene. With V trimmed by 8 bases and J by 2 bases, 5 bases remained unmatched.

Many counts were recorded for this clone. The rearrangement links TRBV28 to TRBJ2-7; maybe TRBD2 (5 bases). The CDR3 is 13 amino acids. Trimming shortened V by 8 bases and J by 3 bases, and 14 bases separated the two germline ends. Germline CDR1 and CDR2: MDHEN and SYDVKM. The CDR3 loop is CASFGREYYEQYF. The CDR3 DNA reads TGTGCCAGCTTCGGACGGGAATACTACGAGCAGTACTTC.

The chain uses TRBV4-2 and TRBJ2-2; 7 bases match TRBD2. This CDR3 comprises 14 residues. J gave up 0 bases and V 8 bases, and 3 bases lay outside the gene matches. CDR1 and CDR2 from the germline V gene are LGHNA and YNFKEQ. The CDR3 loop is CASGGGTNTGELFF. The CDR3 DNA follows: TGTGCCAGCGGGGGGGGGACGAACACCGGGGAGCTGTTTTTT.

The J gene is TRBJ2-2, the V gene TRBV7-2; TRBD1 aligns across 8 bases. V trimming: 5 bases; J trimming: 2 bases; junction bases outside the gene matches: 10. Germline V lookup: CDR1 SGHTA, CDR2 FQGNSA. The CDR3 is 17 residues long. CDR3 in amino acids: CASSQNDRGSNTGELFF. Here the CDR3 DNA reads TGTGCCAGCAGCCAAAATGACAGGGGCTCTAACACCGGGGAGCTGTTTTTT.

The chain combines TRBV28 with TRBJ2-1; TRBD2 matches 11 bases. Germline CDR1 MDHEN, CDR2 SYDVKM. Trimming at V came to 10 bases and at J to 0 bases, leaving 5 bases not matched to a gene. The CDR3 length is 15 residues. The CDR3 sequence: CAINSGRASYNEQFF. Here the CDR3 DNA reads TGTGCCATCAATAGCGGGAGGGCCTCCTACAATGAGCAGTTCTTC.

The chain is built from TRBV9 and TRBJ2-6; D might be TRBD1 (5 bases). There are 13 residues in the CDR3. Germline assignment: CDR1 SGDLS and CDR2 YYNGEE. Trimming stripped 0 bases from V and 18 bases from J, with 16 bases between. The DNA for the CDR3 is TGTGCCAGCAGCGTAGCTCTCGACAGTGTAGCGACTTTC. Its translation is CASSVALDSVATF.

The chain recombines TRBV7-6 with TRBJ2-5, with 8 nucleotides matching TRBD1. The trim removed 5 bases at V and 3 bases at J, leaving 5 bases unmatched. This CDR3 is 14 amino acids long. Germline V gives CDR1 SGHVS, CDR2 FNYEAQ. CDR3 protein: CASSPTTGEETQYF. The CDR3 DNA reads TGTGCCAGCAGCCCCACGACAGGGGAAGAGACCCAGTACTTC.

This clone came up a few times. The V gene is TRBV5-4, the J gene TRBJ2-7; D is unresolved. The ends were cut back, 0 bases at V and 5 bases at J, with 9 bases in the middle. The CDR3 consists of 13 residues. In germline, CDR1 is SGHNT, CDR2 YYREEE (reference sequence). The CDR3 region has the DNA TGTGCCAGCAGCTTGGTCGGGTTTGACGAGCAGTACTTC. As protein: CASSLVGFDEQYF.